This passage covers 26 T cell receptor beta chains from one sample sequenced in a study of cytomegalovirus exposure and HLA in healthy donors. Amplification used 60 Vbeta primers and 13 Jbeta primers. The data were produced by immunoSEQ multiplex PCR, yet TCRdb's version contains in-frame clones alone and is incomplete. Of nearly 110,000 clones listed, roughly four fifths are singletons. What was sequenced was PBMCs. These receptors all stem from a man in his fifties or sixties in good health and CMV-seronegative.

This clone turned up a few times. The V gene is TRBV30, the J gene TRBJ1-5, with 7 nucleotides matching TRBD1. Germline lookup yields CDR1 GTSNPN and CDR2 SVGIG (reference sequence). V lost 4 bases and J lost 0; bases outside the gene matches: 12. The CDR3 runs 17 residues. CDR3 nucleotide sequence: TGTGCCTGGACAAAAAAGGGGGCCCGAGATAGCAATCAGCCCCAGCATTTT. Translation: CAWTKKGARDSNQPQHF.

The chain is built from TRBV9 and TRBJ2-7; 10 bases line up with TRBD1. The length of the CDR3 is 18 residues. CDR1 and CDR2 from the germline V gene are SGDLS and YYNGEE. Trimming at V came to 0 bases and at J to 0 bases, leaving 9 bases not matched to a gene. CDR3 loop: CASSVAPFGQGDSYEQYF. The CDR3 DNA reads TGTGCCAGCAGCGTAGCCCCCTTCGGACAGGGGGACTCCTACGAGCAGTACTTC.

Written as DNA, the CDR3 is TGTGCCAGTAGTGCGGGGGGGCTAGAGACCCAGTACTTC. It yields the protein CASSAGGLETQYF. The J gene is TRBJ2-5, the V gene TRBV19; 9 positions match TRBD2. V lost 5 bases, J lost 4 bases, and 2 bases stayed unmatched. Looked up from germline, CDR1 is LNHDA and CDR2 is SQIVND (reference sequence). This CDR3 comprises 13 residues. Full variable domain (missing parts from reference TRBV19 and TRBJ2-5): DGGITQSPKYLFRKEGQNVTLSCEQNLNHDAMYWYRQDPGQGLRLIYYSQIVNDFQKGDIAEGYSVSREKKESFPLTVTSAQKNPTAFYLCASSAGGLETQYFGPGTRLLVL.

Only one count was recorded for this clone. The chain joins TRBV4-1 to TRBJ2-3, with 8 bases aligning to TRBD2. Unmatched junction bases numbered 14, after V lost 4 bases and J lost 2 bases. Germline CDR1 MGHRA, CDR2 YSYEKL. CDR3 length: 18 residues. The CDR3 bases are TGCGCCAGCAGCCCTAAGTTCCGGCGGGGGGACATCACAGATACGCAGTATTTT. Its protein is CASSPKFRRGDITDTQYF.

V and J are TRBV30 and TRBJ1-1; weak D call: TRBD1 (6 bases). Per germline, CDR1 GTSNPN and CDR2 SVGIG (reference sequence). This CDR3 is 11 amino acids long. Trimming stripped 5 bases from V and 8 bases from J, with 12 bases between. CDR3 sequence: CAWGQQGEAFF. Written as DNA, the CDR3 is TGTGCCTGGGGACAGCAAGGAGAAGCTTTCTTT.

The chain links TRBV10-3 to TRBJ1-1; a weak D match, TRBD1 (6 bases). Germline values: CDR1 ENHRY, CDR2 SYGVKD. V gave up 6 bases and J gave up 0 bases, with 17 bases separating them. The CDR3 is made up of 16 amino acids. Here the CDR3 DNA reads TGTGCCATCAGCTTTGTGGGGGGGGGCGTGAACACTGAAGCTTTCTTT. It yields the protein CAISFVGGGVNTEAFF.

This clone was observed a few times. The V and J genes are TRBV5-5 and TRBJ2-7, with 8 bases fitting TRBD1. V was pared by 4 bases and J by 4 bases, with 4 bases of the junction left unmatched. The CDR3 length is 13 residues. Germline V lookup: CDR1 SGHKS, CDR2 YYEKEE (reference sequence). The CDR3 loop reads CASSQDRAYEQYV. DNA for the CDR3: TGTGCCAGCAGCCAGGACAGGGCTTACGAGCAGTACGTC.

The chain recombines TRBV5-8 with TRBJ2-7, with a possible D match to TRBD1 (6 bases). The CDR3 loop spans 14 amino acids. V shed 5 bases and J shed 3 bases, with 15 bases lying between them. Germline-derived CDR1 and CDR2 are SGHTS and YDEGEE. For the CDR3, the DNA is TGTGCCAGCAGGGTTAGGGGACAACGCTACGAGCAGTACGTC. Translating it yields CASRVRGQRYEQYV.

The genes are TRBV29-1 and TRBJ2-5; 13 bases match TRBD2. Germline trimming cut 5 bases from V and 3 bases from J; bases unmatched to any gene: 3. This CDR3 has 14 amino acids. Germline values: CDR1 SQVTM, CDR2 ANQGSEA. CDR3 in DNA: TGCAGCGTTTCCGGGACTAGCGGGGAAGAGACCCAGTACTTC. Encoded protein: CSVSGTSGEETQYF.

A single count supports this clone. The V and J genes are TRBV2 and TRBJ2-5, with TRBD2 matching 8 bases. CDR3 size: 13 residues. Losses at the gene ends were 7 bases for V and 5 bases for J; bases not matched to a gene: 6. CDR1 SNHLY and CDR2 FYNNEI come from the germline V gene. The CDR3 is CASKSGGRETQYF. CDR3 sequence (DNA): TGTGCCAGCAAGTCGGGGGGGCGTGAGACCCAGTACTTC. Variable domain in full (rest from reference TRBV2 and TRBJ2-5): EPEVTQTPSHQVTQMGQEVILRCVPISNHLYFYWYRQILGQKVEFLVSFYNNEISEKSEIFDDQFSVERPDGSNFTLKIRSTKLEDSAMYFCASKSGGRETQYFGPGTRLLVL.

V is TRBV7-8 and J is TRBJ2-7, with a tentative D call TRBD1 (5 bases). CDR1 and CDR2 from the germline V gene are SGHVS and FQNEAQ. The germline V and J ends were trimmed by 1 base and 6 bases, with 10 bases remaining between them. The CDR3 covers 13 residues. CDR3 in amino acids: CASSLVQGSEQYF. The CDR3 bases are TGTGCCAGCAGCTTAGTTCAGGGTAGCGAGCAGTACTTC.

The chain recombines TRBV6-1 with TRBJ1-4, with TRBD1 identical over 8 bases. The CDR3 is 14 amino acids. V lost 4 bases, J lost 10 bases, and 8 bases stayed unmatched. Germline V CDR1 and CDR2: MNHNS, SASEGT. DNA of the CDR3: TGTGCCAGCAGTGGTGCAGGGGGCATGGGAAAACTGTTTTTT. This gives the protein CASSGAGGMGKLFF.

The chain links TRBV4-1 to TRBJ1-2; 8 bases align to TRBD1. This CDR3 is built from 14 residues. Germline loops: CDR1 MGHRA, CDR2 YSYEKL. The V and J ends lost 4 bases and 8 bases, in that order; junction bases with no gene match: 9. CDR3 DNA sequence: TGCGCCAGCAGCCCACCAGGGGGCGAACGGGGCTACACCTTC. Its protein product is CASSPPGGERGYTF.

This chain links TRBV7-8 with TRBJ2-2; 9 bases are shared with TRBD1. The V gene's germline CDR1 is SGHVS and CDR2 FQNEAQ. This CDR3 comprises 16 residues. The V and J ends lost 5 bases and 1 base, in that order; junction bases with no gene match: 5. This CDR3 reads CASSTTGQGNTGELFF. CDR3 nucleotides: TGTGCCAGCAGCACTACGGGACAGGGGAACACCGGGGAGCTGTTTTTT.

The chain carries TRBV6-5 and TRBJ2-1; 8 nucleotides agree with TRBD2. Germline lookup yields CDR1 MNHEY and CDR2 SVGAGI. V shed 2 bases, J shed 9 bases, and the junction held 9 bases outside the gene matches. The CDR3 spans 15 residues. In DNA form, the CDR3 reads TGTGCCAGCAGTTACCAGGGACTAGAGGTCGGTGAGCAGTTCTTC. Protein: CASSYQGLEVGEQFF.

The chain joins TRBV6-4 to TRBJ1-2, with D maybe TRBD1 (5 bases). Per the germline V gene, CDR1 is MRHNA and CDR2 is SNTAGT. Trimming cost V 5 bases and J 5 bases, with 9 bases left between them. CDR3 length: 12 amino acids. In DNA, the CDR3 is TGTGCCAGCAGTAACCAGGGATATGGCTACACCTTC. This sequence encodes CASSNQGYGYTF.

The chain carries TRBV4-1 and TRBJ2-1, with 9 bases aligning to TRBD1. CDR1 and CDR2 from the germline V gene are MGHRA and YSYEKL. CDR3 size: 16 residues. V was clipped by 2 bases and J by 9 bases; unmatched bases: 11. CDR3 loop: CASSQSTGGRFLEQFF. The CDR3 region has the DNA TGCGCCAGCAGCCAATCCACAGGGGGCCGTTTCCTTGAGCAGTTCTTC.

CDR3 protein: CASSPGQGQSPLHF. Written as DNA, the CDR3 is TGCGCCAGCAGTCCCGGACAGGGACAGTCACCCCTCCACTTT. This chain links TRBV5-1 with TRBJ1-6; 8 bases align to TRBD1. V was pared by 5 bases and J by 10 bases, with 8 bases of the junction left unmatched. From germline, CDR1 is SGHRS and CDR2 YFSETQ. The length of the CDR3 is 14 residues.

The chain couples TRBV6-1 to TRBJ1-6; 7 nucleotides align to TRBD1. The germline CDR1 and CDR2 sequences are MNHNS and SASEGT. This CDR3 is 16 amino acids long. After removal of 1 base from V and 10 bases from J, the junction contained 10 bases not matched to a gene. DNA of the CDR3: TGTGCCAGCAGTGAAGGGAACAGGGGTGGGACATCACCCCTCCACTTT. This gives the protein CASSEGNRGGTSPLHF.

This chain uses TRBV4-1 with TRBJ2-3, with D possibly TRBD2 on 6 matching bases. The length of the CDR3 is 16 residues. The germline V and J ends were trimmed by 0 bases and 1 base, with 11 bases remaining between them. Germline V lookup: CDR1 MGHRA, CDR2 YSYEKL. Here the CDR3 reads CASSQDSGVGTDTQYF. The CDR3 DNA sequence: TGCGCCAGCAGCCAAGATTCGGGGGTAGGCACAGATACGCAGTATTTT.

The chain combines TRBV28 with TRBJ1-2, with D perhaps TRBD1 (6 bases). This CDR3 spans 15 amino acids. The germline gives CDR1 MDHEN, CDR2 SYDVKM. Trimming removed 6 bases from V and 2 bases from J, with 16 bases in between. The CDR3 spells CASSSPGTMNYGYTF. The CDR3 DNA follows: TGTGCCAGCAGCTCCCCCGGGACAATGAACTATGGCTACACCTTC.

By share, this clone ranks as medium-sized. This chain joins TRBV5-4 and TRBJ1-2, with TRBD1 matching over 10 bases. The germline V gene has CDR1 SGHNT and CDR2 YYREEE (reference sequence). V shed 0 bases and J 6 bases; nucleotides not matched to a gene: 8. The CDR3 is made up of 16 amino acids. CDR3 amino acids: CASSLALGTGEDGYTF. The CDR3 nucleotides read TGTGCCAGCAGCTTGGCCCTCGGGACAGGGGAGGATGGCTACACCTTC.

This clone was counted only a few times. The rearrangement links TRBV5-1 to TRBJ1-1; D is possibly TRBD1 (5 bases). The V end was cut by 0 bases, the J end by 3 bases, with 9 bases between. The CDR3 covers 14 residues. Germline-derived CDR1 and CDR2 are SGHRS and YFSETQ. CDR3 DNA: TGCGCCAGCAGCTTGGGGGGCCAGGACACTGAAGCTTTCTTT. This codes for CASSLGGQDTEAFF.

This rearrangement joins TRBV19 to TRBJ1-5; D is uncertain. The CDR3 runs 12 residues. The V end was cut by 6 bases, the J end by 5 bases, with 8 bases between. Germline V gene data show CDR1 as LNHDA and CDR2 as SQIVND (reference sequence). CDR3 region: CASRETYQPQHF. The CDR3 region has the DNA TGTGCCAGTAGGGAGACGTATCAGCCCCAGCATTTT.

The chain joins TRBV10-3 to TRBJ1-6, with 8 bases fitting TRBD1. V shed 6 bases and J 4 bases; nucleotides not matched to a gene: 8. The CDR3 extends over 16 amino acids. CDR1 is ENHRY and CDR2 is SYGVKD in the germline V gene. DNA of the CDR3: TGTGCCATCAGCCAGCAGGGGGCTTCTTATAATTCACCCCTCCACTTT. The encoded protein is CAISQQGASYNSPLHF.

In its sample, this clone was seen once. The V call is TRBV6-6, the J call TRBJ2-1; TRBD2 agrees at 8 bases. CDR3 size: 15 residues. V trimming: 6 bases; J trimming: 0 bases; junction bases outside the gene matches: 4. Per the germline V gene, CDR1 is MNHNY and CDR2 is SVGAGI (reference sequence). The CDR3 DNA sequence: TGTGCCAGCAGGCCGGGACTAGACTCCTACAATGAGCAGTTCTTC. It is translated as CASRPGLDSYNEQFF.